This is a list of T cell receptor beta chains from one sample in a study of T cell repertoires in cytomegalovirus infection. MiXCR, run by TCRdb on the reads, gives a single entry per CDR3 protein. The data contain roughly 730,000 distinct CDR3 sequences, 30% to 40% of them seen just once; the ten biggest clones take up about 20%. These receptors lack a known antigen. The material sequenced was cultured PBMCs, taken from culture after CMV antigen stimulation. These receptors were obtained from a human donor in good health (CMV status not recorded). Some clones in this sample may be carry-over from other donors' samples. CDR3s include the opening cysteine and the closing phenylalanine or tryptophan. D genes are given only for firm matches. Some rows have no size entry. The others give once, few or many, or a class for an expanded clone.

CDR3nt: TGCGCCAGCAGCCAACTTCGATGGGCCTCCTACGAGCAGTACTTC
CDR3aa: CASSQLRWASYEQYF
d_gene: NA
j_gene: TRBJ2-7
v_gene: TRBV4-1
abundance: few

CDR3nt: TGTGCCAGCAGCTTAGATAGCAGGCCGTCGCGGGATGGCTACACCTTC
CDR3aa: CASSLDSRPSRDGYTF
d_gene: NA
j_gene: TRBJ1-2
v_gene: TRBV11-2
abundance: NA

CDR3nt: TGTGCCAGTAGTATATCCGGGGGGGCCCACAATGAGCAGTTCTTC
CDR3aa: CASSISGGAHNEQFF
d_gene: TRBD2
j_gene: TRBJ2-1
v_gene: TRBV19
abundance: NA

CDR3nt: TGTGCCAGTAGTGTAGACAGGCCTAACACAGATACGCAGTATTTT
CDR3aa: CASSVDRPNTDTQYF
d_gene: NA
j_gene: TRBJ2-3
v_gene: TRBV19
abundance: NA

CDR3nt: TGTGCCAGCAGCCAAGCTGATCAGCCCCAGCATTTT
CDR3aa: CASSQADQPQHF
d_gene: NA
j_gene: TRBJ1-5
v_gene: TRBV3-1
abundance: NA

CDR3nt: TGTGCCAGCGGAGGACTAGCGGGAGTTAAAGAGACCCAGTACTTC
CDR3aa: CASGGLAGVKETQYF
d_gene: TRBD2
j_gene: TRBJ2-5
v_gene: TRBV7-9
abundance: NA

CDR3nt: TGTGCCAGCAGCTTAATTACAGGCTTGGGACCACACGAGCAGTACTTC
CDR3aa: CASSLITGLGPHEQYF
d_gene: NA
j_gene: TRBJ2-7
v_gene: TRBV11-2
abundance: NA

CDR3nt: TGTGCCAGCAGCTCCCCCGCTAGCGGGAGCTACAATGAGCAGTTCTTC
CDR3aa: CASSSPASGSYNEQFF
d_gene: TRBD2
j_gene: TRBJ2-1
v_gene: TRBV7-2
abundance: many

CDR3nt: TGTGCCAGCAGCTTAGTGTGGCTCACTGAAGCTTTCTTT
CDR3aa: CASSLVWLTEAFF
d_gene: NA
j_gene: TRBJ1-1
v_gene: TRBV7-2
abundance: NA

CDR3nt: TGCAGTGCTACGCCTAGCGGGGTCTCAGATACGCAGTATTTT
CDR3aa: CSATPSGVSDTQYF
d_gene: TRBD2
j_gene: TRBJ2-3
v_gene: TRBV20-1
abundance: few

CDR3nt: TGTGCCATCAGAGATACAGGTACCCACGAGCAGTACTTC
CDR3aa: CAIRDTGTHEQYF
d_gene: NA
j_gene: TRBJ2-7
v_gene: TRBV10-3
abundance: NA

CDR3nt: TGCAGTGCTACCTCTGGGCCCTTCGACAATGAGCAGTTCTTC
CDR3aa: CSATSGPFDNEQFF
d_gene: NA
j_gene: TRBJ2-1
v_gene: TRBV20-1
abundance: NA

CDR3nt: TGTGCCAGCGCCCGGGACAGGGTCTATGGCTACACCTTC
CDR3aa: CASARDRVYGYTF
d_gene: TRBD1
j_gene: TRBJ1-2
v_gene: TRBV12-3/TRBV12-4
abundance: NA

CDR3nt: TGCGCCAGCAGCCAAGGGATGGGGAGCACTGAAGCTTTCTTT
CDR3aa: CASSQGMGSTEAFF
d_gene: NA
j_gene: TRBJ1-1
v_gene: TRBV4-1
abundance: NA

CDR3nt: TGTGCCAGCAGCTTTACTGCGGGACTAGCGGGAGGGAGCTCCTACAATGAGCAGTTCTTC
CDR3aa: CASSFTAGLAGGSSYNEQFF
d_gene: TRBD2
j_gene: TRBJ2-1
v_gene: TRBV5-6
abundance: NA

CDR3nt: TGTGCCAGCAGTGGGGTTAATCGCAGGGCCGATACGCAGTATTTT
CDR3aa: CASSGVNRRADTQYF
d_gene: NA
j_gene: TRBJ2-3
v_gene: TRBV27
abundance: NA

CDR3nt: TGTGCCAGCAGCTTACCCCGCCCGGGGACGCAGTATTTT
CDR3aa: CASSLPRPGTQYF
d_gene: NA
j_gene: TRBJ2-3
v_gene: TRBV7-2
abundance: few

CDR3nt: TGTGCCAGCAGTTACTCGCTTGCGGGGAATGAGCAGTTCTTC
CDR3aa: CASSYSLAGNEQFF
d_gene: NA
j_gene: TRBJ2-1
v_gene: TRBV6-2/TRBV6-3
abundance: NA

CDR3nt: TGCGCCAGCAGCCAATACTCCAACAGGGCGGGTAAGAGGGGCTACACCTTC
CDR3aa: CASSQYSNRAGKRGYTF
d_gene: NA
j_gene: TRBJ1-2
v_gene: TRBV4-1
abundance: NA

CDR3nt: TGTGCCAGCAGCTCGGGGCGGGGAGGGGGCCTCTCTGGGGCCAACGTCCTGACTTTC
CDR3aa: CASSSGRGGGLSGANVLTF
d_gene: NA
j_gene: TRBJ2-6
v_gene: TRBV7-8
abundance: many

CDR3nt: TGTGCCAGCGTCATCACCAGAGGAGGCACTGAAGCTTTCTTT
CDR3aa: CASVITRGGTEAFF
d_gene: NA
j_gene: TRBJ1-1
v_gene: TRBV12-3/TRBV12-4
abundance: NA

CDR3nt: TGCGCCAGCAGCCCCCCACTAGCGGGAGAGGCAGATACGCAGTATTTT
CDR3aa: CASSPPLAGEADTQYF
d_gene: TRBD2
j_gene: TRBJ2-3
v_gene: TRBV4-3
abundance: few

CDR3nt: TGTGCCAGCAGTTTAAAGGGGAGGCAAGAGACCCAGTACTTC
CDR3aa: CASSLKGRQETQYF
d_gene: NA
j_gene: TRBJ2-5
v_gene: TRBV27
abundance: NA

CDR3nt: TGTGCCAGCAGTTTAGGCCTAGCGGGGGGGGAGCTGTTTTTT
CDR3aa: CASSLGLAGGELFF
d_gene: TRBD2
j_gene: TRBJ2-2
v_gene: TRBV12-3/TRBV12-4
abundance: few

CDR3nt: TGTGCCAGCAGTTCCCCGGGGGGGAGGGACACAGATACGCAGTATTTT
CDR3aa: CASSSPGGRDTDTQYF
d_gene: TRBD2
j_gene: TRBJ2-3
v_gene: TRBV6-5
abundance: NA

CDR3nt: TGTGCCAGTAGTATGGGGCAGTTCACCGGGGAGCTGTTTTTT
CDR3aa: CASSMGQFTGELFF
d_gene: NA
j_gene: TRBJ2-2
v_gene: TRBV19
abundance: NA

CDR3nt: TGTGCCAGCAGTTTTCAGTGGGAGGGGTTAGGCTATGGCTACACCTTC
CDR3aa: CASSFQWEGLGYGYTF
d_gene: NA
j_gene: TRBJ1-2
v_gene: TRBV12-3/TRBV12-4
abundance: NA

CDR3nt: TGCGCCAGCAGCTTGGAGCCAGGGCATAATTCACCCCTCCACTTT
CDR3aa: CASSLEPGHNSPLHF
d_gene: NA
j_gene: TRBJ1-6
v_gene: TRBV5-1
abundance: NA

CDR3nt: TGTGCCATCCCAGAATGTGGGACACCCCCTTTGAACACTGAAGCTTTCTTT
CDR3aa: CAIPECGTPPLNTEAFF
d_gene: NA
j_gene: TRBJ1-1
v_gene: TRBV6-5
abundance: few

CDR3nt: TGTGCCACCAGCAGAGATGACAGGGGACGTGGCTACACCTTC
CDR3aa: CATSRDDRGRGYTF
d_gene: TRBD1
j_gene: TRBJ1-2
v_gene: TRBV15
abundance: NA

CDR3nt: TGTGCCAGCAGCTTACTGGGCGCAGGGGCCAAAAACATTCAGTACTTC
CDR3aa: CASSLLGAGAKNIQYF
d_gene: NA
j_gene: TRBJ2-4
v_gene: TRBV7-9
abundance: NA

CDR3nt: TGTGCCAGCAGTGCCGCCCCGCCTTCTATCTCGGGGGGCTACACCTTC
CDR3aa: CASSAAPPSISGGYTF
d_gene: NA
j_gene: TRBJ1-2
v_gene: TRBV27
abundance: NA

CDR3nt: TGTGCCAGCAGCTGGGGGGACGGCGATCAGCCCCAGCATTTT
CDR3aa: CASSWGDGDQPQHF
d_gene: NA
j_gene: TRBJ1-5
v_gene: TRBV5-5
abundance: NA

CDR3nt: TGTGCCAGCAGCCGAAGCGGGAGTAGCTACGAGCAGTACTTC
CDR3aa: CASSRSGSSYEQYF
d_gene: TRBD2
j_gene: TRBJ2-7
v_gene: TRBV7-9
abundance: many

CDR3nt: TGTGCCAGCAGTTTAATTGACTACTCAGATACGCAGTATTTT
CDR3aa: CASSLIDYSDTQYF
d_gene: NA
j_gene: TRBJ2-3
v_gene: TRBV27
abundance: few

CDR3nt: TGTGCCAGCAGGGCAGGGGGGTTTTACAATGAGCAGTTCTTC
CDR3aa: CASRAGGFYNEQFF
d_gene: NA
j_gene: TRBJ2-1
v_gene: TRBV2
abundance: few

CDR3nt: TGTGCCAGCAGTGAGCCCGCCCGGGACCTTCGGTATTCACCCCTCCACTTT
CDR3aa: CASSEPARDLRYSPLHF
d_gene: NA
j_gene: TRBJ1-6
v_gene: TRBV25-1
abundance: few

CDR3nt: TGTGCCAGCACTCAAAGGCAGGGGATCGTCGAGCAGTACTTC
CDR3aa: CASTQRQGIVEQYF
d_gene: NA
j_gene: TRBJ2-7
v_gene: TRBV6-1
abundance: NA

CDR3nt: TGTGCCACCCGCGGACAGGGCGGTTCACCCCTCCACTTT
CDR3aa: CATRGQGGSPLHF
d_gene: TRBD1
j_gene: TRBJ1-6
v_gene: TRBV19
abundance: few

CDR3nt: TGTGCCAGCAGTTTAAGCGGGGGAAGGTCCTACGAGCAGTACTTC
CDR3aa: CASSLSGGRSYEQYF
d_gene: TRBD2
j_gene: TRBJ2-7
v_gene: TRBV28
abundance: few